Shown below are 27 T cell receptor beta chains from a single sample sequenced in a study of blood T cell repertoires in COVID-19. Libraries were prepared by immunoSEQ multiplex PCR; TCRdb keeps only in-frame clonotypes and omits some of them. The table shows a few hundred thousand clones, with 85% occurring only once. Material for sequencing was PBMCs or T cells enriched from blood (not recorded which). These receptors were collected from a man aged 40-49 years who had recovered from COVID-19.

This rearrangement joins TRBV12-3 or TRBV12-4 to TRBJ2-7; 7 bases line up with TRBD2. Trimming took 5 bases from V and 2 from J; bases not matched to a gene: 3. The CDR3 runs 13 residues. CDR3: CASSTGGTYEQYF. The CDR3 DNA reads TGTGCCAGCAGTACCGGGGGGACCTACGAGCAGTACTTC.

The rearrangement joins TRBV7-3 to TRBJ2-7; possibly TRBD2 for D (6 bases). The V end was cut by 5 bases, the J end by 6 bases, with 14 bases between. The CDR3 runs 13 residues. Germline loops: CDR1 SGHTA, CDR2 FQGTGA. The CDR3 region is CASSRGGGREQYF. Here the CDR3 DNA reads TGTGCCAGCAGCAGGGGAGGAGGGCGCGAGCAGTACTTC.

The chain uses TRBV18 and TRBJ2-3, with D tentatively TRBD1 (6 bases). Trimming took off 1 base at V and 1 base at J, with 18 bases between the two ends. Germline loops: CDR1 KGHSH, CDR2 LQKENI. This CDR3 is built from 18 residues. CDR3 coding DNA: TGTGCCAGCTCACCACTCCCCTTGATCGCAGGGGGCACAGATACGCAGTATTTT. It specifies CASSPLPLIAGGTDTQYF.

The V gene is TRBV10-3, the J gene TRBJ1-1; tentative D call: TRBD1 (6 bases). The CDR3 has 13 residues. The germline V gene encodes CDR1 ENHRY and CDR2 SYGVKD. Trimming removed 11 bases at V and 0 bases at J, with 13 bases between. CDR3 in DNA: TGTGCCGCCAGAGACAGGATGAACACTGAAGCTTTCTTT. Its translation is CAARDRMNTEAFF.

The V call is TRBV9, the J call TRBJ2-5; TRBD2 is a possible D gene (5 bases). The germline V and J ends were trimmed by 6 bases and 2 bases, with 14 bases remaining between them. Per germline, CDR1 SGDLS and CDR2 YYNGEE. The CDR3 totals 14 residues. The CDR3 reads CASTLGVGQETQYF. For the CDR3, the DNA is TGTGCCAGCACCCTGGGAGTGGGACAAGAGACCCAGTACTTC.

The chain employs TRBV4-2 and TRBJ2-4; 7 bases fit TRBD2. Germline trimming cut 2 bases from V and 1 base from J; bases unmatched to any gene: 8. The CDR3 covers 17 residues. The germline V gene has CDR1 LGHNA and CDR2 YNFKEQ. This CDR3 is CASSQSGLTAAKNIQYF. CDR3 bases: TGTGCCAGCAGCCAATCGGGACTAACAGCGGCCAAAAACATTCAGTACTTC.

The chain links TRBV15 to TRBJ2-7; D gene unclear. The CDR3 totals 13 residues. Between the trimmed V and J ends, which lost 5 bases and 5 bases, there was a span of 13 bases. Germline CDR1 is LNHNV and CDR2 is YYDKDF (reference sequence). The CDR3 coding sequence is TGTGCCACCAGCCTGGTGAGCCTTAACGAGCAGTACTTC. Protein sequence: CATSLVSLNEQYF.

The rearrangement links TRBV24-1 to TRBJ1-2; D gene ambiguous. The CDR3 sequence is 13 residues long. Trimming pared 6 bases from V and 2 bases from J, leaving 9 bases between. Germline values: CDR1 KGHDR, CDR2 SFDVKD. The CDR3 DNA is TGTGCCACCAGTTCTGCAGTCAACTATGGCTACACCTTC. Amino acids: CATSSAVNYGYTF.

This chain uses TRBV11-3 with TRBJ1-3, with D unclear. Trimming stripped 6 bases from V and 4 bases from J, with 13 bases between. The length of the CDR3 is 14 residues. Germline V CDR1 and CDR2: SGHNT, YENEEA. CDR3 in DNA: TGTGCCAGCAGAACCCCAACGAGCGGAAACACCATATATTTT. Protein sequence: CASRTPTSGNTIYF.

This CDR3 is CASSSEVYGYTF. Here the CDR3 DNA reads TGTGCCAGCAGTTCGGAGGTGTACGGCTACACCTTC. The chain uses TRBV28 and TRBJ1-2, with D hard to call. With 4 bases removed from V and 8 bases from J, the gap between germline ends came to 11 bases. Germline CDR1 reads MDHEN; CDR2 reads SYDVKM. The CDR3 is 12 residues long.

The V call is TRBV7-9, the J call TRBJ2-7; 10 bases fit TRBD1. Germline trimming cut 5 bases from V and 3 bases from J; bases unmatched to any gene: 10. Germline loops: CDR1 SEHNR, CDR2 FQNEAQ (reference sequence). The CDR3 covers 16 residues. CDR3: CASSTIRDRGDYEQYF. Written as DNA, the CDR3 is TGTGCCAGCAGCACAATCCGGGACAGGGGAGACTACGAGCAGTACTTC.

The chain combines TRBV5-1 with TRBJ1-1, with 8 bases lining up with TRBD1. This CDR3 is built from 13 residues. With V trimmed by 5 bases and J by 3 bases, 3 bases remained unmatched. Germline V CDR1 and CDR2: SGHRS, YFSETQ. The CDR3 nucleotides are TGCGCCAGCAGGGGACAGGATGACACTGAAGCTTTCTTT. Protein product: CASRGQDDTEAFF.

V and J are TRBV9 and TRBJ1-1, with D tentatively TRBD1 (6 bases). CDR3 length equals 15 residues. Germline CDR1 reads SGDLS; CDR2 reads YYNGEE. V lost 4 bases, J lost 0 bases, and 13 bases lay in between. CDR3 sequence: CASSPLGQMNTEAFF. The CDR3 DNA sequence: TGTGCCAGCAGCCCTCTCGGACAGATGAACACTGAAGCTTTCTTT.

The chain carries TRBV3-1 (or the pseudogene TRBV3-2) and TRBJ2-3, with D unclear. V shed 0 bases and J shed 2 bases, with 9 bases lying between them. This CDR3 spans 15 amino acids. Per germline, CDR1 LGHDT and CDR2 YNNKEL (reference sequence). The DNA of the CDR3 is TGTGCCAGCAGCCAAGATCCCTACTTCACAGATACGCAGTATTTT. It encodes CASSQDPYFTDTQYF.

CDR3: CASSPVLSNQPQHF. Here the CDR3 DNA reads TGTGCCAGCAGCCCAGTCCTTAGCAATCAGCCCCAGCATTTT. V gene TRBV7-9 combines with J gene TRBJ1-5, with no clear D. The germline gives CDR1 SEHNR, CDR2 FQNEAQ (reference sequence). This CDR3 comprises 14 residues. V was clipped by 5 bases and J by 0 bases, with 8 bases between them.

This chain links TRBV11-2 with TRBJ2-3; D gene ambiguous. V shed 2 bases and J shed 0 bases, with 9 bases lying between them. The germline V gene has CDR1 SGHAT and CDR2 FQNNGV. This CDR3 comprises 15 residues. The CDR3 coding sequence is TGTGCCAGCAGCTTACTAGTGATTAGCACAGATACGCAGTATTTT. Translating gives CASSLLVISTDTQYF.

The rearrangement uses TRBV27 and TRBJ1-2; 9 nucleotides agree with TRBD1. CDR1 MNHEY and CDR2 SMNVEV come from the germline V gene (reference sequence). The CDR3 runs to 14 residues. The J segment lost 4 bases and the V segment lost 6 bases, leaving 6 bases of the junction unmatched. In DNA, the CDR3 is TGTGCCAGCAGACAACAGGGGGCTGGCTATGGCTACACCTTC. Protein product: CASRQQGAGYGYTF.

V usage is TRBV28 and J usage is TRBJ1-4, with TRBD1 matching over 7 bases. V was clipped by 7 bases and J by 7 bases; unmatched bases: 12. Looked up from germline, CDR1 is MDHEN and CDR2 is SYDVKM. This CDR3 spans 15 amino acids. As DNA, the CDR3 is TGTGCCAGCACGACGAACAGGGGCGGCGCTGAAAAACTGTTTTTT. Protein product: CASTTNRGGAEKLFF.

The CDR3 here is CASSPQTPNLNYGYTF. The CDR3 DNA reads TGCGCCAGCAGCCCCCAGACACCCAACTTAAACTATGGCTACACCTTC. V is TRBV5-1 and J is TRBJ1-2; no firm D call. Trimming removed 4 bases at V and 2 bases at J, with 18 bases between. This CDR3 is 16 amino acids long. Per the germline V gene, CDR1 is SGHRS and CDR2 is YFSETQ.

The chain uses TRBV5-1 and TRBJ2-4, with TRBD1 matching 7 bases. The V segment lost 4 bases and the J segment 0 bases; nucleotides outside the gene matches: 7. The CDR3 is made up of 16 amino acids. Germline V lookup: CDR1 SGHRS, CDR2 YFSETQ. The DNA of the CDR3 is TGCGCCAGCAGCCCCGACAGGGAACTAGCCAAAAACATTCAGTACTTC. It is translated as CASSPDRELAKNIQYF.

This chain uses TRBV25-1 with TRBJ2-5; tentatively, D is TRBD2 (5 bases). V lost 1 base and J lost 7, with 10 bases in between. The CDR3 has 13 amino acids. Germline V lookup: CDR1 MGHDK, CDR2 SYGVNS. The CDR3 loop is CASSEFGGGTQYF. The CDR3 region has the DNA TGTGCCAGCAGTGAATTCGGTGGAGGGACCCAGTACTTC.

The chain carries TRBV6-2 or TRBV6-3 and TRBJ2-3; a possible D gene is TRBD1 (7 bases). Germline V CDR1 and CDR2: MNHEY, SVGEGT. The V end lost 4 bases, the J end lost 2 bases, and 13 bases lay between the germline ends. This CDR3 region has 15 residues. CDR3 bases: TGTGCCAGCAGTTTCGGCGGGACAGTCACAGATACGCAGTATTTT. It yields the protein CASSFGGTVTDTQYF.

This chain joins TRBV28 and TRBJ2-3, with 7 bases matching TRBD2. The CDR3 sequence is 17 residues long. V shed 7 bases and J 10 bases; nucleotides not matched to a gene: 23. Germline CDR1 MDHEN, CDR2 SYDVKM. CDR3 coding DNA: TGTGCCAGCACTCCCGGGAGGTCCGGGGTGGGTCGTTTTGCGCAGTATTTT. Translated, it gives CASTPGRSGVGRFAQYF.

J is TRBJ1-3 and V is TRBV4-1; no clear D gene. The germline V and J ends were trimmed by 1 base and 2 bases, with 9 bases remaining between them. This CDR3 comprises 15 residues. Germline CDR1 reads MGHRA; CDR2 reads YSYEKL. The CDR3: CASSQGEPPGNTIYF. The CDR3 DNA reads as TGCGCCAGCAGCCAAGGAGAGCCTCCTGGAAACACCATATATTTT.

The CDR3 protein is CASSIDWGGGTGELFF. The DNA for the CDR3 is TGTGCCAGTAGTATAGATTGGGGGGGAGGCACCGGGGAGCTGTTTTTT. V usage is TRBV19 and J usage is TRBJ2-2, with TRBD2 matching over 7 bases. Germline CDR1 and CDR2: LNHDA and SQIVND (reference sequence). Trimming removed 0 bases from V and 4 bases from J; junction bases left unmatched: 5. CDR3 length: 16 residues.

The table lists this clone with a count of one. CDR3 sequence: CASSYGGQTMNTEAFF. In DNA, the CDR3 is TGTGCCAGCAGTTACGGCGGACAGACCATGAACACTGAAGCTTTCTTT. This chain uses TRBV6-5 with TRBJ1-1; TRBD1 might be the D (6 bases). This CDR3 is 16 amino acids long. V lost 2 bases and J 0 bases, leaving 13 bases between the germline ends. The germline gives CDR1 MNHEY, CDR2 SVGAGI.

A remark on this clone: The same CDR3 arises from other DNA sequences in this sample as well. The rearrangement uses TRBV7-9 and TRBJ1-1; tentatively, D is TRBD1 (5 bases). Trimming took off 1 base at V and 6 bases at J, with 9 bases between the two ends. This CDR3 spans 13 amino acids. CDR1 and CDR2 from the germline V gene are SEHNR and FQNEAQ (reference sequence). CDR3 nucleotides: TGTGCCAGCAGCTTAGATAGGGGTCCTGAAGCTTTCTTT. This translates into CASSLDRGPEAFF.